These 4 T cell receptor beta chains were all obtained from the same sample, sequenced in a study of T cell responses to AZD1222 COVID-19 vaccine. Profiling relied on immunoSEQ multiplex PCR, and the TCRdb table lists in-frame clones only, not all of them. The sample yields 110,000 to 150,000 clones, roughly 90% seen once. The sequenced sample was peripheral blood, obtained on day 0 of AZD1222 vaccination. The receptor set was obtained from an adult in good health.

Here the CDR3 reads CASSPGLPYNEQFF. CDR3 coding DNA: TGTGCCAGCAGCCCGGGACTACCATACAATGAGCAGTTCTTC. The chain couples TRBV9 to TRBJ2-1; 7 bases map to TRBD2. The CDR3 runs to 14 residues. J lost 4 bases, V lost 4 bases, and 5 bases had no gene match. CDR1 is SGDLS and CDR2 is YYNGEE in the germline V gene.

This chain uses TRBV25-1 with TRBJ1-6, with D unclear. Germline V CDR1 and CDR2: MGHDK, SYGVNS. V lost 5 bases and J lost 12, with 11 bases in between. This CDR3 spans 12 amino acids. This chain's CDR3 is CASSPPTGPLHF. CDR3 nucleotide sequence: TGTGCCAGCAGTCCCCCCACGGGACCCCTCCACTTT.

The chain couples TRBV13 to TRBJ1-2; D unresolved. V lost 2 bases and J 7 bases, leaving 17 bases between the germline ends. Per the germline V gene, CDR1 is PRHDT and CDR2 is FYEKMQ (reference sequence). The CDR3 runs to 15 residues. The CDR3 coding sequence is TGTGCCAGCAGCTTAACAGTCAGGATCCCTGGTGGCTACACCTTC. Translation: CASSLTVRIPGGYTF.

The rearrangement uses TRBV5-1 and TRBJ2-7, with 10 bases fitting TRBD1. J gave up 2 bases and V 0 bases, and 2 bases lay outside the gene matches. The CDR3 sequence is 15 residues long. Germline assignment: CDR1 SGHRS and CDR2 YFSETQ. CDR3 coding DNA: TGCGCCAGCAGCTTGGAGACAGGGGGCCCCTACGAGCAGTACTTC. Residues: CASSLETGGPYEQYF.